What follows describes a single TCR beta chain. This entry comes from a study of shared T cell receptors in the human thymus. Repertoires were generated with immunoSEQ multiplex PCR, while TCRdb's copy carries only in-frame clones and drops some. The sample holds under 450,000 clones, 95% seen once. The CDR3 runs to 16 residues. V gave up 3 bases and J gave up 5 bases; unmatched junction bases: 11. Germline CDR1 reads SGHRS; CDR2 reads YFSETQ. The rearrangement links TRBV5-1 to TRBJ2-5, with 9 bases matching TRBD1. The TCR comes from a human donor. Sequenced material: thymocytes. Here the CDR3 reads CASSSSRDRVKETQYF. Written as DNA, the CDR3 is TGCGCCAGCAGCTCCTCTCGGGACAGGGTTAAGGAGACCCAGTACTTC. Supplemented by reference TRBV5-1 and TRBJ2-5, the full variable domain reads KAGVTQTPRYLIKTRGQQVTLSCSPISGHRSVSWYQQTPGQGLQFLFEYFSETQRNKGNFPGRFSGRQFSNSRSEMNVSTLELGDSALYLCASSSSRDRVKETQYFGPGTRLLVL.